This T cell receptor (beta chain) comes out of a study of T cell responses to AZD1222 COVID-19 vaccine. The CDR3 is made up of 15 amino acids. Trimming shortened V by 1 base and J by 1 base, and 8 bases separated the two germline ends. The germline gives CDR1 MDHEN, CDR2 SYDVKM. Using immunoSEQ multiplex PCR, the repertoire was profiled, and TCRdb retains in-frame clones only, with some absent. The sample consists of some 31,000 clones, approximately 80% of them appearing once. The TCR comes from an adult who received the AZD1222 COVID-19 vaccine. The chain is built from TRBV28 and TRBJ1-5; maybe TRBD1 (5 bases). Sequenced here: peripheral blood, sampled 28 days after the second AZD1222 dose. CDR3 sequence reads: CASSLSGGSNQPQHF. CDR3 DNA sequence: TGTGCCAGCAGTTTATCGGGGGGAAGCAATCAGCCCCAGCATTTT.